The clone carrying this T cell receptor (beta chain) was counted ten times or more. As yet, its antigen is unknown. The CDR3 length is 13 residues. J gave up 4 bases and V 8 bases, and 1 base lay outside the gene matches. Germline CDR1 SEHNR, CDR2 FQNEAQ (reference sequence). Sequencing was designed to attain a depth spanning 1 in 200,000 to 1 in 1 million T cells. Repertoires were generated with immunoSEQ multiplex PCR, while TCRdb's copy carries only in-frame clones and drops some. The table records roughly 150,000 clones, around 80% of them present only once. This specimen comes from a study of cytotoxic CD8 clonotypes in ibrutinib-treated CLL. Study-level background: Patient counts were some 11 relapsed/refractory, some 16 treatment-naive and roughly 18 IGHV unmutated. Samples yielded averages of some 250,000 productive templates and some 94,000 productive rearrangements.

General observations from the study: Clonality measured at baseline exceeded age-matched healthy donors, tracking circulating CD8+ T-cell counts.

The TCR was taken from a human donor with chronic lymphocytic leukemia. Sequencing was performed on PBMCs, taken after 24 months of ibrutinib treatment. The chain has TRBV7-9 and TRBJ2-1, with 11 bases matching TRBD2. CDR3 in amino acids: CASRLAGYNEQFF. CDR3 in DNA: TGTGCCAGCCGACTAGCGGGGTACAATGAGCAGTTCTTC.